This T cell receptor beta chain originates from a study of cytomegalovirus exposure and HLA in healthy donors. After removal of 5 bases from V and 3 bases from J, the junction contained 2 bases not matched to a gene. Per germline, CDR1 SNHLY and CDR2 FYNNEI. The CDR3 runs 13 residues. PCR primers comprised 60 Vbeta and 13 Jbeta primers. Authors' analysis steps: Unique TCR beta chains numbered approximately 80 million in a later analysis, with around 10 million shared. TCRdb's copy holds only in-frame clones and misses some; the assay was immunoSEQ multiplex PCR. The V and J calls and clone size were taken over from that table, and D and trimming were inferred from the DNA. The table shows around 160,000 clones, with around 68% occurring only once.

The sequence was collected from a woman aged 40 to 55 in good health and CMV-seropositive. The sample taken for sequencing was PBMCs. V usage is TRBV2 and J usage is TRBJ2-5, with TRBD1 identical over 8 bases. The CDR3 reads CASSKDREETQYF. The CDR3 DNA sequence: TGTGCCAGCAGTAAGGACAGGGAAGAGACCCAGTACTTC.